This T cell receptor beta chain derives from a study of T cells in Graves' hyperthyroidism and ophthalmopathy. This CDR3 is 20 amino acids long. Trimming cost V 1 base and J 4 bases; bases outside gene matches: 18. From germline, CDR1 is LGHDT and CDR2 YNNKEL (reference sequence). More than 9.5 ml fresh peripheral blood yielded the PBMCs. Authors of the study amplified TCR beta CDR3 regions from RNA transcripts. When the TCR CDR3 underwent first-round RT-PCR, the HTBI primer set was used. MiXCR was run by TCRdb on the multiplex PCR reads, yielding one entry per CDR3 protein. The sample holds 560,000 or so distinct CDR3 sequences, 20% seen once.

The V and J genes are TRBV3-1 and TRBJ2-3, with 9 positions matching TRBD2. The sequence came from a man aged 40-55 years with Graves' ophthalmopathy. Sequenced sample: blood. This chain's CDR3 is CASSQVKRGGVAGVADTQYF. The CDR3, as DNA: TGTGCCAGCAGCCAAGTTAAGAGGGGAGGGGTAGCGGGAGTAGCAGATACGCAGTATTTT.